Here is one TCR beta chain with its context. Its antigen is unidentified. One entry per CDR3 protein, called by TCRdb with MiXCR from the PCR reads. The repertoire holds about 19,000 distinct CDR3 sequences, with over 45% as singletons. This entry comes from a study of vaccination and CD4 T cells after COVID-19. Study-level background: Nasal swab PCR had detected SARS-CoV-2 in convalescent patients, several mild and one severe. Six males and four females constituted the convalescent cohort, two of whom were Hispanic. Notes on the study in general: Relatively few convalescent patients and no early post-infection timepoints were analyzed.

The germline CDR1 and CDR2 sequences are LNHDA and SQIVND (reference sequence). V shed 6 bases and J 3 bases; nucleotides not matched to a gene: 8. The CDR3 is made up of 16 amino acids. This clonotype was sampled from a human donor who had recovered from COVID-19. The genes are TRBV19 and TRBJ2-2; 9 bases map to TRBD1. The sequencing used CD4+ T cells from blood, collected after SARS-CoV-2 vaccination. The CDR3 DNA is TGTGCCAGTAGACCTTGGGGACAGGGACACACCGGGGAGCTGTTTTTT. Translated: CASRPWGQGHTGELFF.